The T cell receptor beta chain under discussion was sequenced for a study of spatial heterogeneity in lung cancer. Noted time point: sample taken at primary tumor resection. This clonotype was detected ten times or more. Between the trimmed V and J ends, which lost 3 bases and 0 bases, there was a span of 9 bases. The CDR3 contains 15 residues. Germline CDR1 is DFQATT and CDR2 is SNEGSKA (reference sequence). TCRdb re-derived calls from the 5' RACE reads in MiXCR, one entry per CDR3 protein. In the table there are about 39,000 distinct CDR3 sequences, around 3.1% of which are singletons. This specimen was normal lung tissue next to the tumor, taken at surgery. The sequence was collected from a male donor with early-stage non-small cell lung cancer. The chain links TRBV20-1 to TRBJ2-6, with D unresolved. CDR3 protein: CSASDSRSGANVLTF. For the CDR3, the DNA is TGCAGTGCTAGTGACTCCCGCTCTGGGGCCAACGTCCTGACTTTC.